This TCR beta chain originates from a study of blood T cell repertoires in COVID-19. Study information: Researchers got acute and convalescent COVID-19 samples from the United States, Italy and Spain.

Trimming removed 3 bases from V and 6 bases from J; junction bases left unmatched: 7. Germline loops: CDR1 KGHDR, CDR2 SFDVKD. This CDR3 has 15 amino acids. As handled by the study authors: How many nucleated cells were present was estimated from reference gene primer amplification. The data were produced by immunoSEQ multiplex PCR, yet TCRdb's version contains in-frame clones alone and is incomplete. Clonal size and the V and J genes are those of that table, whereas D and trimming came from the DNA. The sample contains under 65,000 clones, approximately 86% of which appear only once. The chain employs TRBV24-1 and TRBJ2-3; 8 bases map to TRBD2. The sample was peripheral blood. This clonotype originated in a man aged 55 to 70 with acute or convalescent COVID-19. CDR3 in DNA: TGTGCCACCAGTGATGCCCAAGCGGGAGTTGATACGCAGTATTTT. Encoded protein: CATSDAQAGVDTQYF.